These T cell receptor beta chains were read from a single sample in a study of a mutant IDH1 vaccine in newly diagnosed glioma. These receptors have no known antigen. TCRdb's table, derived via immunoSEQ multiplex PCR, lists solely in-frame clones and lacks some. The sample comprises approximately 35,000 clones, around 58% of which are singletons, and 8% to 13% rests with the top ten. The source was PBMCs, collected from a glioma patient whose treatment included an IDH1 peptide vaccine. Source of these receptors: a woman between 18 and 29 years old with glioma. Each CDR3 is given with its conserved first and last residue. The D gene is left open where the match is weak. Expanded clones are given a class, and other clones once, few, many or no size at all.

size,J,V,D,DNA,CDR3
-,TRBJ2-7,TRBV19,TRBD2,TGTGCCAGTAGTGCGACTAGCGGGAGTTTTGACGAGCAGTACTTC,CASSATSGSFDEQYF
-,TRBJ1-5,TRBV4-2,TRBD1,TGTGCCAGCAGCCATAGAGGTACAGGGGGCTCCAGCAATCAGCCCCAGCATTTT,CASSHRGTGGSSNQPQHF
-,TRBJ2-3,TRBV19,TRBD2,TGTGCCAGTAGTTCAAACAGGGGACTGAGCGGGAGGGCGAACAAGGCAGATACGCAGTATTTT,CASSSNRGLSGRANKADTQYF
once,TRBJ2-2,TRBV19,-,TGTGCCAGTAGTATAGTTCCCGGGGCCGGGGAGCTGTTTTTT,CASSIVPGAGELFF
-,TRBJ2-1,TRBV19,TRBD2,TGTGCCAGTAGTAAGCCCCTGGGAGGCCACCTACTAGCGGGCACAGTCAATGAGCAGTTCTTC,CASSKPLGGHLLAGTVNEQFF
few,TRBJ1-2,TRBV29-1,-,TGCAGCGTCGCAACCCATTCCGGGCAGTCAATCTACACCTTC,CSVATHSGQSIYTF
-,TRBJ2-7,TRBV19,TRBD1,TGTGCCAGTAGCTTAGGGACAGGGGCCTCCTACGAGCAGTACTTC,CASSLGTGASYEQYF
-,TRBJ1-2,TRBV19,-,TGTGCCAGTAGTATAGGACAGGAACTACGTAGGAGCTATGGCTACACCTTC,CASSIGQELRRSYGYTF
-,TRBJ2-6,TRBV19,TRBD1,TGTGCCAGTAGTATGGGGATCGACAGGGGTCCCGGGGCCAACGTCCTGACTTTC,CASSMGIDRGPGANVLTF
-,TRBJ2-7,TRBV6-1,-,TGTGCCAGCAGTGCAGCGACGGGCCCCTACGAGCAGTACTTC,CASSAATGPYEQYF
-,TRBJ2-7,TRBV28,-,TGTGCCAGCAGCCGGGGGACCGCTGCTTCCTACGAGCAGTACTTC,CASSRGTAASYEQYF
few,TRBJ1-1,TRBV5-3,TRBD1,TGTGCCAGAAGCTTCGAAGTAATGACAGGGGGCACTGAAGCTTTCTTT,CARSFEVMTGGTEAFF